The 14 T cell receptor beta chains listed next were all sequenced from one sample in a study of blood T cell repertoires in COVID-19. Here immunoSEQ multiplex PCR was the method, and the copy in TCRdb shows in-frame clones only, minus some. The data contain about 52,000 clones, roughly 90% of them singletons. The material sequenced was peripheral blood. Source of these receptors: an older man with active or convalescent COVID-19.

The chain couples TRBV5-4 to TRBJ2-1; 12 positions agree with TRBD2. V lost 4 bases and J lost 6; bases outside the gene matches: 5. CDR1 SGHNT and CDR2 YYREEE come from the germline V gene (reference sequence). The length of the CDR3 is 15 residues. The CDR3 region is CASSLPSGGANEQFF. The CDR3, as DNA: TGTGCCAGCAGCCTCCCTAGCGGGGGGGCCAATGAGCAGTTCTTC.

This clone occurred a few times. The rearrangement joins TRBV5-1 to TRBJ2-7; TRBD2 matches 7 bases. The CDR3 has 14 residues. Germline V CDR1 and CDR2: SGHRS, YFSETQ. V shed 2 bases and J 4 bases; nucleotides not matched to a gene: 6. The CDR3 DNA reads TGCGCCAGCAGCTTTGGCGGGGGACTTTACGAGCAGTACTTC. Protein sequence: CASSFGGGLYEQYF.

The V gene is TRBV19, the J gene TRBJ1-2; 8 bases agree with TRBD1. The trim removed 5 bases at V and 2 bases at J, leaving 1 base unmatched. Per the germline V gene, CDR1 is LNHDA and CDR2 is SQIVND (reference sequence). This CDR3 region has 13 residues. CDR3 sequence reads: CASSGDRNYGYTF. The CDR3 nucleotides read TGTGCCAGTAGTGGGGACAGGAACTATGGCTACACCTTC.

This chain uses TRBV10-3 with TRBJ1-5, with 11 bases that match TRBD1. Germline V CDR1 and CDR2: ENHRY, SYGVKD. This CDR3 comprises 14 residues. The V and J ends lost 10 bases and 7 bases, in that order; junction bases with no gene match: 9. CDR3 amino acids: CATSGQGEGQPQHF. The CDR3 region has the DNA TGTGCCACTTCGGGACAGGGGGAGGGACAGCCCCAGCATTTT.

The CDR3 here is CASSPLAGSSYEQYF. The CDR3 DNA sequence: TGTGCCAGCAGCCCCCTAGCGGGAAGCTCCTACGAGCAGTACTTC. The gene calls are TRBV7-6 and TRBJ2-7; 9 bases align to TRBD2. Germline CDR1 and CDR2: SGHVS and FNYEAQ. The CDR3 loop spans 15 amino acids. Trimming removed 5 bases from V and 0 bases from J; junction bases left unmatched: 5.

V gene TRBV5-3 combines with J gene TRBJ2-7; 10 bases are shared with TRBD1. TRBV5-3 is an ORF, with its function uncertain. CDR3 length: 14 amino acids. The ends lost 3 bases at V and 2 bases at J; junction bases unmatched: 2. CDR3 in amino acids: CARSWDRGPYEQYF. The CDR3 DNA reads TGTGCCAGAAGCTGGGACAGGGGCCCCTACGAGCAGTACTTC.

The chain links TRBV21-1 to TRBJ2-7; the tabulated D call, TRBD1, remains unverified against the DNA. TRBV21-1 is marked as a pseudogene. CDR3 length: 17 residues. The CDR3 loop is CASSKGREAGGPYEQYF. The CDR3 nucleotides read TGTGCCAGCAGCAAAGGGAGGGAGGCAGGGGGGCCCTACGAGCAGTACTTC.

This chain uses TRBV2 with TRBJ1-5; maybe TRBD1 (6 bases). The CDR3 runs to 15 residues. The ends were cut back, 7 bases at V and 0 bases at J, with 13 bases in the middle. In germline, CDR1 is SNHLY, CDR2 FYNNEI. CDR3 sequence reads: CASTPGHNSNQPQHF. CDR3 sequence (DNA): TGTGCCAGCACCCCGGGACACAATAGCAATCAGCCCCAGCATTTT.

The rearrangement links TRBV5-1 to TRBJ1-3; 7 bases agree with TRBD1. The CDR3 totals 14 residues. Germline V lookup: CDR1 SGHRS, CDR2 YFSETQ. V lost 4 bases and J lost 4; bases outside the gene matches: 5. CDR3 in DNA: TGCGCCAGCAGCGTGAGGGGGCCCGGAAACACCATATATTTT. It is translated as CASSVRGPGNTIYF.

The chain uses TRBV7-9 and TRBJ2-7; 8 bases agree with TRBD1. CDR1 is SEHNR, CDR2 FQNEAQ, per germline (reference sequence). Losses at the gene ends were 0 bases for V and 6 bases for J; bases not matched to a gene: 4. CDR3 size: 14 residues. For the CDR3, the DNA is TGTGCCAGCAGCTTAGCTAGGACAGGGCCCGAGCAGTACTTC. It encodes CASSLARTGPEQYF.

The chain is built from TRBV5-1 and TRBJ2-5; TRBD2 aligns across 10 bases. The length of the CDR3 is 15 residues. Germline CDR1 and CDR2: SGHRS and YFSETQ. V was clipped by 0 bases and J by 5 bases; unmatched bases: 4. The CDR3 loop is CASSLERGGGETQYF. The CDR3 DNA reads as TGCGCCAGCAGCTTGGAGCGGGGGGGCGGGGAGACCCAGTACTTC. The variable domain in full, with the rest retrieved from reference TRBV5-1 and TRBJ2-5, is KAGVTQTPRYLIKTRGQQVTLSCSPISGHRSVSWYQQTPGQGLQFLFEYFSETQRNKGNFPGRFSGRQFSNSRSEMNVSTLELGDSALYLCASSLERGGGETQYFGPGTRLLVL.

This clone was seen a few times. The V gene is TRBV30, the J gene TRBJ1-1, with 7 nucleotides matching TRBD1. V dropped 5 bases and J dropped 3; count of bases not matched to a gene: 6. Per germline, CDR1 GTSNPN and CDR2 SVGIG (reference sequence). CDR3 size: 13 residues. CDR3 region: CAWATGVDTEAFF. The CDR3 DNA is TGTGCCTGGGCAACAGGGGTTGACACTGAAGCTTTCTTT.

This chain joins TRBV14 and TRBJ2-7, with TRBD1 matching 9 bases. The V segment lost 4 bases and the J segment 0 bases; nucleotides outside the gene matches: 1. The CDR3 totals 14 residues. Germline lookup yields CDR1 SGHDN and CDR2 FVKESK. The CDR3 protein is CASSRDRASYEQYF. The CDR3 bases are TGTGCCAGCAGCCGGGACAGGGCCTCCTACGAGCAGTACTTC.

CDR3 nucleotides: TGCGCCAGCAGCTTCAGCGGGAGGATGGTAGATACGCAGTATTTT. As protein: CASSFSGRMVDTQYF. The chain carries TRBV5-1 and TRBJ2-3; TRBD2 matches at 9 bases. J lost 5 bases, V lost 2 bases, and 6 bases had no gene match. The CDR3 loop spans 15 amino acids. Germline V gene data show CDR1 as SGHRS and CDR2 as YFSETQ.